Below, 29 T cell receptor beta chains from the same sample are listed, as sequenced in a study of human T cells and chemical hapten exposure. Time point here: patch test 2, 6 weeks after DPC sensitization. Treatment defined: therapeutic diphenylcyclopropenone sensitization with weekly scalp DPC. TCRdb recomputed calls from the RACE reads with MiXCR, one row per CDR3 protein. Of approximately 350,000 distinct CDR3 sequences listed, nearly 6.5% are singletons. The material was whole blood, obtained in connection with sensitization to the hapten diphenylcyclopropenone (DPC). The origin of the receptors is a woman aged 18-30 years with alopecia areata. Some clones in this sample may be carry-over from other donors' samples.

This clonotype was seen ten or more times. This chain joins TRBV29-1 and TRBJ2-1, with 7 bases aligning to TRBD2. Germline CDR1 reads SQVTM; CDR2 reads ANQGSEA. Trimming removed 3 bases from V and 8 bases from J; junction bases left unmatched: 13. CDR3 length equals 15 residues. The CDR3 sequence: CSVEPKGRGSDEQFF. Here the CDR3 DNA reads TGCAGCGTTGAGCCCAAGGGGCGGGGGAGCGATGAGCAGTTCTTC.

This clonotype has only a few counts. This sequence joins TRBV12-3 or TRBV12-4 and TRBJ1-2, with D hard to call. V lost 5 bases and J lost 4, with 11 bases in between. The CDR3 covers 13 residues. The CDR3 DNA sequence: TGTGCCAGCAGTCTGTCCGCCACCTATGGCTACACCTTC. This codes for CASSLSATYGYTF.

This clonotype was observed a handful of times. The chain combines TRBV12-3 or TRBV12-4 with TRBJ2-2; D gene ambiguous. The CDR3 runs 14 residues. Trimming removed 2 bases from V and 0 bases from J, with 4 bases in between. The CDR3 region is CASSLNSNTGELFF. The CDR3 coding sequence is TGTGCCAGCAGTTTAAACTCGAACACCGGGGAGCTGTTTTTT.

The V call is TRBV28, the J call TRBJ2-7; D unclear. The CDR3 loop spans 15 amino acids. Trimming pared 3 bases from V and 3 bases from J, leaving 15 bases between. The germline gives CDR1 MDHEN, CDR2 SYDVKM. CDR3 amino acids: CASSFTGLPNYEQYF. CDR3 nucleotide sequence: TGTGCCAGCAGTTTTACCGGTCTACCAAACTACGAGCAGTACTTC.

The chain uses TRBV27 and TRBJ2-7; D is perhaps TRBD2 (5 bases). Germline lookup yields CDR1 MNHEY and CDR2 SMNVEV (reference sequence). This CDR3 has 12 amino acids. V lost 6 bases to trimming and J lost 2 bases, with 8 bases between them. This CDR3 is CASRYGAYEQYF. The CDR3 nucleotides read TGTGCCAGCAGATACGGGGCCTACGAGCAGTACTTC.

This clonotype was seen a handful of times. The CDR3 coding sequence is TGTGCCAGCAGCGTCATGGGTTCCTCCTACAATGAGCAGTTCTTC. This codes for CASSVMGSSYNEQFF. The chain combines TRBV9 with TRBJ2-1; unclear D gene. Germline V gives CDR1 SGDLS, CDR2 YYNGEE. The CDR3 consists of 15 residues. Trimming left V 2 bases short and J 0 bases short, with 9 bases between. The whole variable domain, remainder taken from reference TRBV9 and TRBJ2-1, is DSGVTQTPKHLITATGQRVTLRCSPRSGDLSVYWYQQSLDQGLQFLIQYYNGEERAKGNILERFSAQQFPDLHSELNLSSLELGDSALYFCASSVMGSSYNEQFFGPGTRLTVL.

V and J are TRBV15 and TRBJ2-5; D is perhaps TRBD1 (5 bases). The ends were cut back, 1 base at V and 2 bases at J, with 14 bases in the middle. This CDR3 is built from 16 residues. The germline V gene encodes CDR1 LNHNV and CDR2 YYDKDF (reference sequence). CDR3 nucleotides: TGTGCCACCAGCAGAGTCTCCGCAGGGTATCAAGAGACCCAGTACTTC. As protein: CATSRVSAGYQETQYF.

This clonotype was detected many times. This chain connects TRBV6-2 or TRBV6-3 to TRBJ1-5; D is possibly TRBD1 (6 bases). Germline CDR1 reads MNHEY; CDR2 reads SVGEGT. Trimming cost V 5 bases and J 7 bases, with 12 bases left between them. This CDR3 spans 13 amino acids. The CDR3 is CASSENRAQPQHF. DNA of the CDR3: TGTGCCAGCAGTGAAAACAGGGCCCAGCCCCAGCATTTT.

This clonotype turned up a few times. The V gene is TRBV7-2, the J gene TRBJ2-2, with TRBD2 matching over 11 bases. The germline CDR1 and CDR2 sequences are SGHTA and FQGNSA. The CDR3 covers 18 residues. The V and J ends lost 2 bases and 4 bases, in that order; junction bases with no gene match: 9. CDR3 coding DNA: TGTGCCAGCAGCTTAAGGCCCGTAGCGGGGGGGACCACCGGGGAGCTGTTTTTT. Amino acids: CASSLRPVAGGTTGELFF.

This clonotype was seen many times. The J gene is TRBJ1-5, the V gene TRBV12-3 or TRBV12-4, with D perhaps TRBD1 (5 bases). The CDR3 consists of 15 residues. Trimming pared 11 bases from V and 3 bases from J, leaving 20 bases between. The CDR3 DNA sequence: TGTGCCTCAGCGTTTGGGGGGAGGGCCAATCAGCCCCAGCATTTT. It is translated as CASAFGGRANQPQHF.

The chain is built from TRBV11-2 and TRBJ2-7; perhaps TRBD1 as D (5 bases). Germline CDR1 and CDR2: SGHAT and FQNNGV. There are 13 residues in the CDR3. V shed 6 bases and J shed 5 bases, with 14 bases lying between them. CDR3 in DNA: TGTGCCAGCAGAACACCAGGGATCCACGAGCAGTACTTC. It translates to CASRTPGIHEQYF.

This clonotype was recorded a few times. This rearrangement joins TRBV12-3 or TRBV12-4 to TRBJ2-5, with TRBD2 matching over 8 bases. After removal of 5 bases from V and 4 bases from J, the junction contained 3 bases not matched to a gene. There are 13 residues in the CDR3. The chain's CDR3 is CASSRSGVETQYF. The DNA for the CDR3 is TGTGCCAGCAGTCGTAGCGGGGTAGAGACCCAGTACTTC.

This clonotype was seen only once. A clone one base away is much larger, so this may be a read error. V and J are TRBV3-1 and TRBJ1-1; possible D gene TRBD1, 6 bases. The CDR3 loop spans 18 amino acids. Trimming took 4 bases from V and 1 from J, leaving 22 bases between them. The germline V gene encodes CDR1 LGHDT and CDR2 YNNKEL (reference sequence). Here the CDR3 DNA reads TGTGCCAGCAGCCCCTTGTGGGGGCGACAGGCCCCGAACACTGAAGCTTTCTTT. It codes for CASSPLWGRQAPNTEAFF.

This clonotype was counted a few times. This rearrangement joins TRBV24-1 to TRBJ2-3; a possible D gene is TRBD1 (6 bases). The CDR3 is made up of 17 amino acids. Germline CDR1 is KGHDR and CDR2 is SFDVKD. V was trimmed by 7 bases and J by 1 base, leaving 20 bases between them. CDR3: CATSPAGAGWGTDTQYF. In DNA form, the CDR3 reads TGTGCCACCAGCCCGGCAGGGGCAGGTTGGGGCACAGATACGCAGTATTTT.

Worth noting for this clonotype: Here the CDR3 omits its conserved ending phenylalanine or tryptophan, so a read error is the likely source. The chain carries TRBV15 and TRBJ1-4; D unresolved. With 3 bases removed from V and 7 bases from J, the gap between germline ends came to 9 bases. Germline V gene data show CDR1 as LNHNV and CDR2 as YYDKDF (reference sequence). CDR3 size: 13 residues. CDR3 residues: CATSRDHSEKLFS. The CDR3 DNA reads as TGTGCCACCAGCAGGGACCACAGTGAAAAACTGTTTTCT.

This clonotype came up a few times. The V call is TRBV11-2, the J call TRBJ1-1; D is undetermined. Deletions cut 5 bases from V and 3 bases from J, with 16 bases between. CDR3 size: 15 residues. Germline-derived CDR1 and CDR2 are SGHAT and FQNNGV. In DNA form, the CDR3 reads TGTGCCAGCAGCCCTCACCCCACGGAATACACTGAAGCTTTCTTT. Amino acids: CASSPHPTEYTEAFF.

The sample holds many counts of this clonotype. This chain connects TRBV7-3 to TRBJ2-3; unclear D gene. V was pared by 0 bases and J by 2 bases, with 15 bases between. The CDR3 runs 17 residues. The germline V gene has CDR1 SGHTA and CDR2 FQGTGA. The CDR3 sequence is CASSLTAPVVLTDTQYF. The CDR3 coding sequence is TGTGCCAGCAGCTTAACGGCCCCTGTAGTGCTCACAGATACGCAGTATTTT.

This clonotype was seen repeatedly, ten times or more. This chain uses TRBV7-2 with TRBJ1-2, with TRBD1 matching 8 bases. The V and J ends lost 1 base and 4 bases, in that order; junction bases with no gene match: 8. The CDR3 sequence is 16 residues long. Germline values: CDR1 SGHTA, CDR2 FQGNSA. The CDR3 DNA reads as TGTGCCAGCAGCTTAGGTCGGACAGGGATGGGCTATGGCTACACCTTC. Translation gives CASSLGRTGMGYGYTF.

This clonotype turned up a few times. The chain uses TRBV5-4 and TRBJ2-1; D might be TRBD2 (5 bases). The CDR3 covers 18 residues. Germline loops: CDR1 SGHNT, CDR2 YYREEE (reference sequence). V lost 0 bases, J lost 7 bases, and 23 bases lay in between. This CDR3 reads CASSLGGGQWVRGNEQFF. The CDR3 bases are TGTGCCAGCAGCTTGGGGGGTGGGCAGTGGGTCAGAGGGAATGAGCAGTTCTTC.

This clonotype was detected a few times. The J gene is TRBJ2-3, the V gene TRBV15, with D tentatively TRBD1 (5 bases). Trimming pared 4 bases from V and 1 base from J, leaving 15 bases between. From germline, CDR1 is LNHNV and CDR2 YYDKDF (reference sequence). The CDR3 spans 16 residues. The CDR3 nucleotides read TGTGCCACCAGCACCGAAAGGGGTGAGGGCACAGATACGCAGTATTTT. It yields the protein CATSTERGEGTDTQYF. Complete variable domain (other parts from reference TRBV15 and TRBJ2-3): DAMVIQNPRYQVTQFGKPVTLSCSQTLNHNVMYWYQQKSSQAPKLLFHYYDKDFNNEADTPDNFQSRRPNTSFCFLDIRSPGLGDTAMYLCATSTERGEGTDTQYFGPGTRLTVL.

This clonotype was observed a handful of times. This chain's CDR3 is CATADRGQGPVEQYF. CDR3 sequence (DNA): TGTGCCACCGCGGACCGAGGACAGGGCCCCGTCGAGCAGTACTTC. The genes are TRBV10-3 and TRBJ2-7; 8 bases agree with TRBD1. Germline loops: CDR1 ENHRY, CDR2 SYGVKD. CDR3 length equals 15 residues. V gave up 10 bases and J gave up 6 bases; unmatched junction bases: 17.

This CDR3 reads CASRSDLAKNIQYF. In DNA form, the CDR3 reads TGTGCCAGCAGGTCGGATCTAGCCAAAAACATTCAGTACTTC. V is TRBV2 and J is TRBJ2-4; D is unresolved. The CDR3 runs to 14 residues. Trimming removed 6 bases from V and 0 bases from J, with 9 bases in between. Germline V gene sequence: CDR1 SNHLY, CDR2 FYNNEI.

The chain employs TRBV29-1 and TRBJ2-1; D not resolved. The V end was cut by 3 bases, the J end by 0 bases, with 6 bases between. Germline CDR1 is SQVTM and CDR2 is ANQGSEA. The CDR3 contains 13 residues. The CDR3 region has the DNA TGCAGCGTTGACACGAGCTCCTACAATGAGCAGTTCTTC. This gives the protein CSVDTSSYNEQFF.

Of note for this clonotype: A much more abundant neighbour one base away suggests this may be a read error. The V and J genes are TRBV6-5 and TRBJ1-2, with D unclear. Germline V lookup: CDR1 MNHEY, CDR2 SVGAGI. CDR3 size: 15 residues. CDR3 amino acids: CASSYWFDTHYGCTF. The CDR3 DNA is TGTGCCAGCAGTTACTGGTTCGACACGCACTATGGCTGCACCTTC.

This sequence joins TRBV7-9 and TRBJ1-6; D might be TRBD1 (5 bases). The CDR3 is made up of 14 amino acids. The V end was cut by 5 bases, the J end by 9 bases, with 14 bases between. Looked up from germline, CDR1 is SEHNR and CDR2 is FQNEAQ (reference sequence). CDR3: CASSHTIGGSPLHF. As DNA, the CDR3 is TGTGCCAGCAGCCATACGATCGGGGGTTCACCCCTCCACTTT.

This chain links TRBV2 with TRBJ1-1, with D possibly matching TRBD1 (5 bases). Trimming pared 4 bases from V and 0 bases from J, leaving 9 bases between. The CDR3 contains 14 residues. Germline loops: CDR1 SNHLY, CDR2 FYNNEI. The CDR3 loop reads CASSGQPLNTEAFF. DNA of the CDR3: TGTGCCAGCAGTGGACAGCCTTTGAACACTGAAGCTTTCTTT.

The J gene is TRBJ1-1, the V gene TRBV12-3 or TRBV12-4, with D tentatively TRBD1 (5 bases). The CDR3 extends over 15 amino acids. Trimming removed 5 bases at V and 0 bases at J, with 13 bases between. The CDR3 loop reads CASSPPRTLNTEAFF. The CDR3 DNA is TGTGCCAGCAGTCCTCCAAGGACACTGAACACTGAAGCTTTCTTT.

In its sample, this clonotype was seen many times. The rearrangement links TRBV13 to TRBJ1-5; 8 positions agree with TRBD1. CDR3 size: 14 residues. Germline CDR1 is PRHDT and CDR2 is FYEKMQ (reference sequence). With V trimmed by 5 bases and J by 8 bases, 8 bases remained unmatched. The CDR3 protein is CASSQKQGVEPQHF. Written as DNA, the CDR3 is TGTGCCAGCAGCCAGAAACAGGGGGTCGAGCCCCAGCATTTT.

The CDR3 is CASSSTATTNEKLFF. Written as DNA, the CDR3 is TGCGCCAGCAGCTCGACAGCAACAACTAATGAAAAACTGTTTTTT. The V gene is TRBV5-1, the J gene TRBJ1-4; TRBD1 might be the D (5 bases). This CDR3 has 15 residues. Trimming took off 3 bases at V and 0 bases at J, with 9 bases between the two ends. CDR1 and CDR2 from the germline V gene are SGHRS and YFSETQ.